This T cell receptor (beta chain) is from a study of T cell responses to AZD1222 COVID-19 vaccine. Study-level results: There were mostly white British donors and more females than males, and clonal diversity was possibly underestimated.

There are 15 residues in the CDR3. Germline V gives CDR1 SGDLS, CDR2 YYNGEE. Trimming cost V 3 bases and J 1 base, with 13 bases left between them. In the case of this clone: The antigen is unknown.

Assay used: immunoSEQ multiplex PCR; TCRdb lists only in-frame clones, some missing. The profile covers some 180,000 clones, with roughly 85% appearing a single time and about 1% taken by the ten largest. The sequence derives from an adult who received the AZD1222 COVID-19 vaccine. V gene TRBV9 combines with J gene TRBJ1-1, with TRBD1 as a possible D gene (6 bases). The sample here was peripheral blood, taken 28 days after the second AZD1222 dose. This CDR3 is CASSATTDRNTEAFF. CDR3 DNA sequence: TGTGCCAGCAGCGCCACAACGGACAGGAACACTGAAGCTTTCTTT.